The T cell receptor beta chain described here comes from a study of T-cell reconstitution after alpha-beta-depleted transplantation in children. This clonotype has just a few counts. The CDR3 consists of 16 residues. The V and J ends lost 3 bases and 0 bases, in that order; junction bases with no gene match: 4. Germline assignment: CDR1 SGHRS and CDR2 YFSETQ. TCRbeta library preparation incorporated unique molecular identifiers. One entry per CDR3 protein results from TCRdb running MiXCR on the PCR reads. Here the sample spans 200,000 to 250,000 distinct CDR3 sequences, roughly a tenth being singletons.

The V gene is TRBV5-1, the J gene TRBJ2-3; 10 nucleotides align to TRBD2. The sample was PBMCs from the stem cell graft donor, taken from the stem cell graft. The receptor was isolated from a human donor who donated a stem cell graft to a child with acute lymphoblastic leukemia. The CDR3 nucleotides are TGCGCCAGCAGCTCGTCTAGCGGGGGAAGCACAGATACGCAGTATTTT. Encoded protein: CASSSSSGGSTDTQYF.